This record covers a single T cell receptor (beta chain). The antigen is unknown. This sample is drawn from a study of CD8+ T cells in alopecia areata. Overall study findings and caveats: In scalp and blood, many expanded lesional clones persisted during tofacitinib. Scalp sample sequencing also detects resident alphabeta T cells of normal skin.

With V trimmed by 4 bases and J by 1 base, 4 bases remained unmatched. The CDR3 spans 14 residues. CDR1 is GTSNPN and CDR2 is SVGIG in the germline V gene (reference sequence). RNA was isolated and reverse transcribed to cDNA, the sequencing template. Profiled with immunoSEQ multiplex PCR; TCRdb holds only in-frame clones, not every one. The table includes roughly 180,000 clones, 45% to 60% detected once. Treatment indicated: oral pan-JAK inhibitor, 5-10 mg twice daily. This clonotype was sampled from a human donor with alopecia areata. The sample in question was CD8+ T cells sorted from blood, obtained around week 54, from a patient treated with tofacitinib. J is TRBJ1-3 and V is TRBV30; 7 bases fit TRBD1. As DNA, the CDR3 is TGTGCCTGGAAGCGGGGACAGTCTGGAAACACCATATATTTT. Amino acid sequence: CAWKRGQSGNTIYF.